A single sample gave rise to the 12 T cell receptor beta chains below, sequenced in a study of T cells in Graves' hyperthyroidism and ophthalmopathy. RNA transcripts provided the source from which TCR beta CDR3 regions were amplified. Using the HTBI primer set, a first-round RT-PCR was run on the TCR CDR3. TCRdb reprocessed the multiplex PCR reads with MiXCR, giving one entry per CDR3 protein. In the table there are roughly 380,000 distinct CDR3 sequences, approximately 15% of which are singletons. Specimen: blood. Receptor source: a woman between 18 and 30 years old with Graves' hyperthyroidism.

This clonotype was detected many times. This chain joins TRBV5-8 and TRBJ1-5; D is ambiguous. V lost 1 base, J lost 3 bases, and 11 bases lay in between. Germline V gene data show CDR1 as SGHTS and CDR2 as YDEGEE. This CDR3 comprises 15 residues. The CDR3 region has the DNA TGTGCCAGCAGCTTGTTCCGGGTTAACAATCAGCCCCAGCATTTT. Its translation: CASSLFRVNNQPQHF.

There are many counts of this clonotype. This rearrangement joins TRBV28 to TRBJ2-7; 10 nucleotides agree with TRBD2. There are 18 residues in the CDR3. J was trimmed by 4 bases and V by 6 bases; bases with no gene match: 18. Germline values: CDR1 MDHEN, CDR2 SYDVKM. The CDR3 reads CASSQAASGRSVWYEQYF. In DNA, the CDR3 is TGTGCCAGCAGCCAAGCCGCTAGCGGGAGATCTGTGTGGTACGAGCAGTACTTC.

This clonotype was counted ten times or more. The chain joins TRBV5-6 to TRBJ2-1, with D unresolved. Per the germline V gene, CDR1 is SGHDT and CDR2 is YYEEEE. The CDR3 is 15 amino acids. The germline V and J ends were trimmed by 7 bases and 0 bases, with 14 bases remaining between them. CDR3 protein: CASRLLSNSYNEQFF. CDR3 bases: TGTGCCAGCCGACTTCTAAGCAACTCCTACAATGAGCAGTTCTTC.

The rearrangement joins TRBV29-1 to TRBJ2-5, with D possibly matching TRBD1 (6 bases). Trimming left V 8 bases short and J 2 bases short, with 12 bases between. This CDR3 is 12 amino acids long. Germline CDR1 and CDR2: SQVTM and ANQGSEA. CDR3 DNA sequence: TGCAGCACCCGGGACACTCAAGAGACCCAGTACTTC. This translates into CSTRDTQETQYF. Based on the CDR3 plus reference TRBV29-1 and TRBJ2-5, the full variable domain is SAVISQKPSRDICQRGTSLTIQCQVDSQVTMMFWYRQQPGQSLTLIATANQGSEATYESGFVIDKFPISRPNLTFSTLTVSNMSPEDSSIYLCSTRDTQETQYFGPGTRLLVL.

The J gene is TRBJ1-5, the V gene TRBV27; 8 positions agree with TRBD1. The trim removed 6 bases at V and 0 bases at J, leaving 4 bases unmatched. The V gene's germline CDR1 is MNHEY and CDR2 SMNVEV (reference sequence). This CDR3 is built from 15 residues. This CDR3 reads CASRVDRVSNQPQHF. In DNA, the CDR3 is TGTGCCAGCAGAGTGGACAGGGTTAGCAATCAGCCCCAGCATTTT.

In its sample, this clonotype was seen once. A read error may account for a junction end that differs from germline. The J gene is TRBJ2-5, the V gene TRBV2; D is ambiguous. CDR1 is SNHLY, CDR2 FYNNEI, per germline. CDR3 length: 17 residues. The CDR3 region is CASSQDKAGPPGETQYF. DNA of the CDR3: TGCGCCAGCAGCCAAGACAAAGCCGGCCCACCAGGAGAGACCCAGTACTTC.

This clonotype came up once. A much larger clone lies one base from this, so it may be a read error. The chain has TRBV7-6 and TRBJ2-2, with D possibly being TRBD1 or TRBD2 (5 bases each). The CDR3 consists of 15 residues. Per germline, CDR1 SGHVS and CDR2 FNYEAQ. CDR3 in DNA: TGTGCCAGCAGCCCAGAAGGACATAACACCGGGGAGCTGTCTTTT. Translation gives CASSPEGHNTGELSF.

This clonotype was counted between two and nine times. The chain combines TRBV6-2 or TRBV6-3 with TRBJ2-7; 8 bases map to TRBD2. CDR1 and CDR2 from the germline V gene are MNHEY and SVGEGT. The CDR3 sequence is 13 residues long. V lost 7 bases, J lost 5 bases, and 7 bases stayed unmatched. CDR3 in amino acids: CASIQRESDEQYF. The CDR3 coding sequence is TGTGCCAGCATCCAGCGGGAGTCAGACGAGCAGTACTTC.

This clonotype occurred many times. The chain couples TRBV29-1 to TRBJ1-5; D gene ambiguous. The CDR3 runs 13 residues. Trimming took off 1 base at V and 7 bases at J, with 11 bases between the two ends. Germline V CDR1 and CDR2: SQVTM, ANQGSEA. The CDR3 loop reads CSVEVDPSQPQHF. The CDR3 nucleotides read TGCAGCGTTGAAGTGGACCCTAGCCAGCCCCAGCATTTT.

This chain connects TRBV20-1 to TRBJ2-3; D may be TRBD1 or TRBD2 (6 bases each). Germline CDR1 DFQATT, CDR2 SNEGSKA (reference sequence). CDR3 length: 17 residues. With 2 bases removed from V and 4 bases from J, the gap between germline ends came to 22 bases. Written as DNA, the CDR3 is TGCAGTGCTAGAAAGTTCGAGGGGGGAGTATGGGCAGATACGCAGTATTTT. Translating it yields CSARKFEGGVWADTQYF.

This clonotype was observed a few times. A much larger clone sits a single nucleotide away, making a read error possible. The chain couples TRBV9 to TRBJ2-1; TRBD2 matches at 11 bases. J lost 5 bases, V lost 4 bases, and 5 bases had no gene match. The CDR3 covers 15 residues. The germline gives CDR1 SGDLS, CDR2 YYNGEE. CDR3 residues: CASSPTSGSHNEQFF. In DNA, the CDR3 is TGTGCCAGCAGCCCTACTAGCGGGAGCCACAATGAGCAGTTCTTC.

Many counts were recorded for this clonotype. The chain carries TRBV7-2 and TRBJ1-2; TRBD1 agrees at 8 bases. V lost 5 bases, J lost 4 bases, and 9 bases stayed unmatched. The germline V gene has CDR1 SGHTA and CDR2 FQGNSA. The CDR3 is made up of 15 amino acids. The CDR3 DNA reads TGTGCCAGCAGCGCCGGACAGGGCGGTGGCTATGGCTACACCTTC. This translates into CASSAGQGGGYGYTF.